The T cell receptor beta chain described here comes from a study of cytomegalovirus exposure and HLA in healthy donors. The CDR3 runs 12 residues. J gave up 6 bases and V 5 bases, and 6 bases lay outside the gene matches. The V gene's germline CDR1 is GTSNPN and CDR2 SVGIG (reference sequence). This clone came up a few times. Clones were sequenced by immunoSEQ multiplex PCR, and TCRdb holds only the in-frame ones, with some missing. The sample records 120,000 or so clones, approximately 92% being singletons. This sequence was found in a woman aged 18-29 years in good health and CMV-seronegative. The chain has TRBV30 and TRBJ1-2; the match to TRBD1 covers 7 bases. Sequenced sample: PBMCs. The CDR3 DNA reads TGTGCCTGGGGGGGACAGCAGAATGGCTACACCTTC. Amino acid sequence: CAWGGQQNGYTF.